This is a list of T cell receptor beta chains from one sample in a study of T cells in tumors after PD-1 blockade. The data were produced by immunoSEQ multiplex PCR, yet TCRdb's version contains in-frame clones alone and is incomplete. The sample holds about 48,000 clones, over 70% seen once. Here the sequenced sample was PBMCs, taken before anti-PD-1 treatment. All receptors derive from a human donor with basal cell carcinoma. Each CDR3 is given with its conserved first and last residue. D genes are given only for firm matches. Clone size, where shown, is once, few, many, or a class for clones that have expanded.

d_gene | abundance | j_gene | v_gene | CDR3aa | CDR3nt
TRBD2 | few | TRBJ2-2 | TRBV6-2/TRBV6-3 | CASSYSGLAGDTGELFF | TGTGCCAGCAGTTACTCGGGACTAGCGGGGGACACCGGGGAGCTGTTTTTT
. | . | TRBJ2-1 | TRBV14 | CASSQGRKFYEGGRVNYNEQFF | TGTGCCAGCAGCCAAGGTCGGAAATTCTACGAGGGGGGGCGCGTGAATTACAATGAGCAGTTCTTC
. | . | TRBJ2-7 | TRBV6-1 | CASSEEAGSSYEQYF | TGTGCCAGCAGTGAAGAGGCGGGGAGCTCCTACGAGCAGTACTTC
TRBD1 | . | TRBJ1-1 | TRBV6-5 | CATTDRATEAFF | TGTGCCACTACCGACAGGGCCACTGAAGCTTTCTTT
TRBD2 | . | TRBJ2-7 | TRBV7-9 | CASRSGTSGASYEQYF | TGTGCCAGCAGATCCGGGACTAGCGGGGCCTCCTACGAGCAGTACTTC
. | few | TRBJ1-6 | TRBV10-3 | CAISERDLNSPLHF | TGTGCCATCAGTGAGCGAGACTTGAATTCACCCCTCCACTTT
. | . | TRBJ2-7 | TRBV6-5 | CASSPGHLYEQYF | TGTGCCAGCAGCCCGGGACACCTCTACGAGCAGTACTTC
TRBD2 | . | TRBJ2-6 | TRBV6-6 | CASTSRLAAGANVLTF | TGTGCCAGCACCTCAAGACTAGCCGCTGGGGCCAACGTCCTGACTTTC
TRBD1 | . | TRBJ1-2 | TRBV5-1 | CATRYSGQGLGYTF | TGCGCCACCAGATATTCGGGACAGGGGTTAGGCTACACCTTC
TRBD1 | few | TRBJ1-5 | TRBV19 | CASDRGSNQPQHF | TGTGCCAGTGACAGGGGCAGCAATCAGCCCCAGCATTTT
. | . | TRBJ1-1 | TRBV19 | CASSGYLLTEAFF | TGTGCCAGTAGTGGGTATCTTCTCACTGAAGCTTTCTTT
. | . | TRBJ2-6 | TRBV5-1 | CASSSTASGANVLTF | TGCGCCAGCAGCTCGACAGCCTCTGGGGCCAACGTCCTGACTTTC
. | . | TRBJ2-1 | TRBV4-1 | CASSQEQYNEQFF | TGCGCCAGCAGCCAAGAACAGTACAATGAGCAGTTCTTC
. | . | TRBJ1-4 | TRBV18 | CASSPLSLGEKLFF | TGTGCCAGCTCACCACTATCATTGGGTGAAAAACTGTTTTTT
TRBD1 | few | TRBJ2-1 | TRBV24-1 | CATSDLRAGGWGTDEQFF | TGTGCCACCAGTGATTTAAGGGCAGGGGGCTGGGGTACGGATGAGCAGTTCTTC
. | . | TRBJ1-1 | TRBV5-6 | CASSRERGTEAFF | TGTGCCAGCAGCCGGGAAAGGGGAACTGAAGCTTTCTTT
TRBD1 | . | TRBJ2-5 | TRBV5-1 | CASSGHRGQEETQYF | TGCGCCAGCAGCGGCCACAGGGGGCAGGAAGAGACCCAGTACTTC
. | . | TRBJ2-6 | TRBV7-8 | CASSLTGGAASGANVLTF | TGTGCCAGCAGCTTAACCGGGGGCGCGGCCTCTGGGGCCAACGTCCTGACTTTC
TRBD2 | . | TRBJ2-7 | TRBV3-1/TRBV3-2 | CASSPTSGGGYEQYF | TGTGCCAGCAGTCCGACTAGCGGGGGGGGCTACGAGCAGTACTTC
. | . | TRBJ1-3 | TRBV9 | CASRRFSGNTIYF | TGTGCCAGCAGACGGTTCTCTGGAAACACCATATATTTT
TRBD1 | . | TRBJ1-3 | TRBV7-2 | CASSLGAGQGGRNTIYF | TGTGCCAGCAGCTTAGGTGCCGGACAGGGAGGGAGAAACACCATATATTTT
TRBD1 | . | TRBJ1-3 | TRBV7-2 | CASSLGPDRGGNTIYF | TGTGCCAGCAGCTTAGGACCAGACAGGGGTGGAAACACCATATATTTT
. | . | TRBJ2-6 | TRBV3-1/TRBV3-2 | CASSQGGAGANVLTF | TGTGCCAGCAGCCAAGGGGGAGCTGGGGCCAACGTCCTGACTTTC
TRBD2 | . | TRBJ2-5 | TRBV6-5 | CASSYVAGETQYF | TGTGCCAGCAGTTACGTAGCGGGGGAGACCCAGTACTTC
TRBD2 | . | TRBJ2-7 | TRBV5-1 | CASSLSGGSYEQYF | TGCGCCAGCAGCTTGAGCGGGGGCTCCTACGAGCAGTACTTC
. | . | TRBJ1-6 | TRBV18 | CASSPPSSYNSPLHF | TGTGCCAGCTCACCCCCTAGCTCCTATAATTCACCCCTCCACTTT
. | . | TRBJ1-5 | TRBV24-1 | CATSGPGSNQPQHF | TGTGCCACCAGCGGACCAGGAAGCAATCAGCCCCAGCATTTT
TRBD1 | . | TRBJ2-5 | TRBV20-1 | CSASVLDREVETQYF | TGCAGTGCTAGTGTCTTGGACAGGGAAGTTGAGACCCAGTACTTC
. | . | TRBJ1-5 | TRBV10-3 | CAISESRAPNQPQHF | TGTGCCATCAGTGAGTCAAGGGCTCCCAATCAGCCCCAGCATTTT
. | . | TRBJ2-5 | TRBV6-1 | CASSETESQETQYF | TGTGCCAGCAGTGAGACAGAATCTCAAGAGACCCAGTACTTC
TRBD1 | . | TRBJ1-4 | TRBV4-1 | CASSQPGQGNEKLFF | TGCGCCAGCAGCCAACCGGGACAGGGGAATGAAAAACTGTTTTTT
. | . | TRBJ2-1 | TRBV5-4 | CASSTTTHEQFF | TGTGCCAGCAGCACGACAACCCATGAGCAGTTCTTC
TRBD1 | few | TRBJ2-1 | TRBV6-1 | CASSEIGDRLYNEQFF | TGTGCCAGCAGTGAAATCGGGGACAGACTTTACAATGAGCAGTTCTTC
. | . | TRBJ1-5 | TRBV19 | CASSMQKQPQHF | TGTGCCAGTAGTATGCAGAAGCAGCCCCAGCATTTT
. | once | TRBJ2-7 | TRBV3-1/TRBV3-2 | CASSHEGGESSYEQYF | TGTGCCAGCAGCCATGAAGGCGGCGAAAGCTCCTACGAGCAGTACTTC
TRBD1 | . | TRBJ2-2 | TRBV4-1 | CASSQPGQGHGELFF | TGCGCCAGCAGCCAACCGGGACAGGGACACGGGGAGCTGTTTTTT